The 2 T cell receptor beta chains below come from one sample, sequenced in a study of T cells in Graves' hyperthyroidism and ophthalmopathy. RNA transcripts gave rise to amplified TCR beta CDR3 regions. First-round RT-PCR targeting the TCR CDR3 was performed with the HTBI primer set. MiXCR was run by TCRdb on the multiplex PCR reads, yielding one entry per CDR3 protein. The sample consists of 500,000 to 750,000 distinct CDR3 sequences, less than 20% of them appearing once. Sequencing was performed on blood. Source of these receptors: a young woman with Graves' hyperthyroidism.

This clonotype was recorded at least ten times. The CDR3 DNA follows: TGTGCCAGCAGCTTACGGAGGCTAAACGAGCAGTACTTC. Amino acid sequence: CASSLRRLNEQYF. The chain joins TRBV7-2 to TRBJ2-7; D is possibly TRBD2 (5 bases). The CDR3 covers 13 residues. In germline, CDR1 is SGHTA, CDR2 FQGNSA. V shed 2 bases and J shed 5 bases, with 10 bases lying between them.

This clonotype has more than one count but fewer than ten. The genes are TRBV5-5 and TRBJ1-2; 9 bases are a match to TRBD1. V gave up 4 bases and J gave up 2 bases; unmatched junction bases: 9. Looked up from germline, CDR1 is SGHKS and CDR2 is YYEKEE (reference sequence). The CDR3 length is 16 residues. This chain's CDR3 is CASSTRDRARNYGYTF. The CDR3 DNA is TGTGCCAGCAGCACCCGGGACAGGGCCAGAAACTATGGCTACACCTTC.